This T cell receptor (beta chain) is from a study of blood T cell repertoires in COVID-19. Study-level information: Some COVID-19 samples were acute and others convalescent; all came from the United States, Italy and Spain. PBMCs, B-cell-depleted T cells, or T cells provided the cDNA or gDNA that made up the material.

Original processing methods: Cell counts per sample came from amplifying reference gene primers. The repertoire was sequenced with immunoSEQ multiplex PCR; TCRdb's copy has only in-frame clones and lacks some. The V and J calls and the clone size are those of that table, but D and trimming were determined from the DNA. The sample has tens of thousands of clones, about 89% seen once. Germline V gene sequence: CDR1 SGHAT, CDR2 FQDESV (reference sequence). The V segment lost 7 bases and the J segment 4 bases; nucleotides outside the gene matches: 5. The CDR3 loop spans 13 amino acids. This sequence joins TRBV11-1 and TRBJ2-7, with 9 bases that match TRBD2. The sequence was collected from a man between 65 and 80 years old with active or convalescent COVID-19. The sequencing input was peripheral blood. Here the CDR3 reads CASTGLALYEQYF. DNA of the CDR3: TGTGCCAGCACGGGACTAGCTCTGTACGAGCAGTACTTC.